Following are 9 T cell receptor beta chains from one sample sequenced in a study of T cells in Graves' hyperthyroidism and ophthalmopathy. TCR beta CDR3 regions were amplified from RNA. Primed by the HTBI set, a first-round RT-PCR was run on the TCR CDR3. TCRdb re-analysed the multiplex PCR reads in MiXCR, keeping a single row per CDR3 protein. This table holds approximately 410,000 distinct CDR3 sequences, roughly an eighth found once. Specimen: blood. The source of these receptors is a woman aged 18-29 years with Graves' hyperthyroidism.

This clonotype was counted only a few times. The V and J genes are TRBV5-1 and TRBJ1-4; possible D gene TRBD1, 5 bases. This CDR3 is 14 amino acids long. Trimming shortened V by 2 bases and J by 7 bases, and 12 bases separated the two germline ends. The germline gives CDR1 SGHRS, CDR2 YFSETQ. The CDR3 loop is CASSFSTRGEKLFF. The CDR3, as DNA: TGCGCCAGCAGCTTCTCAACAAGGGGTGAAAAACTGTTTTTT.

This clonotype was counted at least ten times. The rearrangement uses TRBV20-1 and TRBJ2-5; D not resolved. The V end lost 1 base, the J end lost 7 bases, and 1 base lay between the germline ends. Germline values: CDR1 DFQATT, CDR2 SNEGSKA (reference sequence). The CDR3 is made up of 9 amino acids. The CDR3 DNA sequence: TGCAGTGCTAGAGGGACCCAGTACTTC. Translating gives CSARGTQYF.

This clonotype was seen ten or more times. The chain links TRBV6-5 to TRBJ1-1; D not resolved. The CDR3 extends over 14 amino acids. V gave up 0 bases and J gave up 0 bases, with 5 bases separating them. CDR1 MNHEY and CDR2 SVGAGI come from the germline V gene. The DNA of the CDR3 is TGTGCCAGCAGTTACTCTGCGGTGAACACTGAAGCTTTCTTT. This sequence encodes CASSYSAVNTEAFF.

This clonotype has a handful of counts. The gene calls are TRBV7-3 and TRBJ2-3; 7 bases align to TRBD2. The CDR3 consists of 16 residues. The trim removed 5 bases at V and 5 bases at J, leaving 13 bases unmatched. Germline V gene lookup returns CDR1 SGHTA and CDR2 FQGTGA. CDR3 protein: CASSPHGEGGVDTQYF. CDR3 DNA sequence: TGTGCCAGCAGCCCCCATGGTGAGGGAGGGGTAGATACGCAGTATTTT.

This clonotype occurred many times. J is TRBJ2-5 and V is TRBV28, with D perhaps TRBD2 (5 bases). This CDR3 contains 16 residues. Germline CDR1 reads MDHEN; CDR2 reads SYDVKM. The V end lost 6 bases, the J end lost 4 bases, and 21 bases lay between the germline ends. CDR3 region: CASRPSEGAWGETQYF. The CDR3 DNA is TGTGCCAGCAGACCCTCCGAGGGAGCATGGGGAGAGACCCAGTACTTC.

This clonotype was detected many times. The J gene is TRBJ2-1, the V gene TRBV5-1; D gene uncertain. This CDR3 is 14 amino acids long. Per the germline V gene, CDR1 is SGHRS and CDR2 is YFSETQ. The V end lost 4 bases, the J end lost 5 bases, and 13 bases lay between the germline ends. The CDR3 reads CASSASNLNNEQFF. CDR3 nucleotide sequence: TGCGCCAGCAGCGCGTCAAACCTTAACAATGAGCAGTTCTTC.

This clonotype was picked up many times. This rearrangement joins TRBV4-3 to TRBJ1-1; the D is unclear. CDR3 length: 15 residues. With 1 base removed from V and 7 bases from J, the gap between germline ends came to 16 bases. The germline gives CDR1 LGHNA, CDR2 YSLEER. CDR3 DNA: TGCGCCAGCAGCCAAGGGTGGGAGGGCCCTTTTGAAGCTTTCTTT. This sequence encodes CASSQGWEGPFEAFF.

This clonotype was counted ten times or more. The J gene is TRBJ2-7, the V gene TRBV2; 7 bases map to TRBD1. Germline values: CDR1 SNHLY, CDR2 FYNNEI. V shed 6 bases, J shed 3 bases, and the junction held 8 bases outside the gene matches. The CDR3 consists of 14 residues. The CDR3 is CASRVQRDSYEQYF. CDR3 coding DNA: TGTGCCAGCAGGGTTCAACGGGACAGCTACGAGCAGTACTTC.

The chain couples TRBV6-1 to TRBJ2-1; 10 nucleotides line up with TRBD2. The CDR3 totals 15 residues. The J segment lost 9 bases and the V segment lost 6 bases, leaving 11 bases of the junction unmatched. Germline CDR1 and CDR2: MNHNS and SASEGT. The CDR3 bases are TGTGCCAGCAGCGGGGACAGAGGGACTAGCGTTGAGCAGTTCTTC. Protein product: CASSGDRGTSVEQFF.